This T cell receptor beta chain was recovered during a study of blood T cell repertoires in COVID-19. Germline CDR1 is SEHNR and CDR2 is FQNEAQ (reference sequence). The length of the CDR3 is 16 residues. Trimming removed 4 bases at V and 0 bases at J, with 12 bases between. TCRdb keeps only in-frame clones here, not all; method: immunoSEQ multiplex PCR. The sample holds 160,000 or so clones, approximately 80% seen once. In assigning cohorts, the study relied on participant-reported clinical history. The TCR sequence derives from a woman aged 50 to 65 who had recovered from COVID-19. Sequencing was carried out using PBMCs or T cells enriched from blood (not recorded which). The rearrangement uses TRBV7-9 and TRBJ2-2; tentative D call: TRBD2 (5 bases). Here the CDR3 reads CASSSGGLSNTGELFF. CDR3 bases: TGTGCCAGCAGCTCCGGTGGACTCTCGAACACCGGGGAGCTGTTTTTT.